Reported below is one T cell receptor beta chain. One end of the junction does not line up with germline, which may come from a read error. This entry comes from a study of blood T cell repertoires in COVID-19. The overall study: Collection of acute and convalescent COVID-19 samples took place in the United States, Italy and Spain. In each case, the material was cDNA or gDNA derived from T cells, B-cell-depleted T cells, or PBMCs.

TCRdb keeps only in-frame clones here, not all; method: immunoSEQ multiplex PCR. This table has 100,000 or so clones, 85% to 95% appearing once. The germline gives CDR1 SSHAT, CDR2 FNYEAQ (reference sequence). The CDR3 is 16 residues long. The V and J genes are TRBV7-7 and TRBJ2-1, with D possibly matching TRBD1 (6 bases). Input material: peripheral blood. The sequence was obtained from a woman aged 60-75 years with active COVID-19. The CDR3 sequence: CASSISGVSSYNEQFF. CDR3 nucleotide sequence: TGTGCTAGCAGCATCTCAGGGGTAAGCTCCTACAATGAGCAGTTCTTC.